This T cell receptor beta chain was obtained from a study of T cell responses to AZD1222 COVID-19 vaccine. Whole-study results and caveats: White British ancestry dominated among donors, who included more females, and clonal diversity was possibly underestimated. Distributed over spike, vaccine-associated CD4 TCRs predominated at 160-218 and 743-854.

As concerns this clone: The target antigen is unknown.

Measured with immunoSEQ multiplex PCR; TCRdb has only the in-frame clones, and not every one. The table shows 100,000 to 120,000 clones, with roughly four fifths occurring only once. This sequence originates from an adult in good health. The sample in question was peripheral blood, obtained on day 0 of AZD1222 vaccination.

The CDR3 loop reads CASSGGAGANVLTF. CDR3 DNA: TGTGCCAGCAGCGGAGGGGCTGGGGCCAACGTCCTGACTTTC. The chain recombines TRBV9 with TRBJ2-6; either TRBD1 or TRBD2 may fit D (5 bases each). Deletions cut 3 bases from V and 2 bases from J, with 6 bases between. Germline V gene lookup returns CDR1 SGDLS and CDR2 YYNGEE. The CDR3 contains 14 residues.